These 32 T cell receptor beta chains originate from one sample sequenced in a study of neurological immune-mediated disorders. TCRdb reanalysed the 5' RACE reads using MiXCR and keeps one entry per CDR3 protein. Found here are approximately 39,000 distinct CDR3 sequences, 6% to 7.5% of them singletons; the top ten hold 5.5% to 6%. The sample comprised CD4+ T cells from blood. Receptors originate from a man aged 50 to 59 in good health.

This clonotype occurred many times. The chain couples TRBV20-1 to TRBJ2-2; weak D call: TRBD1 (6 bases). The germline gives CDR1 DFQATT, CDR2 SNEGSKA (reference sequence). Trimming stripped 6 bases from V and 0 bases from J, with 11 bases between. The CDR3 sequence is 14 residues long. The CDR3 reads CSAMTGANTGELFF. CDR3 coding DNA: TGCAGTGCCATGACAGGCGCGAACACCGGGGAGCTGTTTTTT.

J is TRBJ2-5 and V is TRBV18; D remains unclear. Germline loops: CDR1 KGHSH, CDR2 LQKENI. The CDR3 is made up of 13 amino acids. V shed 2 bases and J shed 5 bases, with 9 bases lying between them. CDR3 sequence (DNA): TGTGCCAGCTCACCAGGGTTGGAGGAGACCCAGTACTTC. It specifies CASSPGLEETQYF.

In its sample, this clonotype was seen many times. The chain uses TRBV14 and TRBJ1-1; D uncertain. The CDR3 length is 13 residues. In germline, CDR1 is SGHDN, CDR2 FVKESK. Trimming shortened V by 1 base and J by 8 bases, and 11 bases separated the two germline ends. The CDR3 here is CASSQANGLEAFF. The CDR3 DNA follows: TGTGCCAGCAGCCAAGCGAACGGACTAGAAGCTTTCTTT.

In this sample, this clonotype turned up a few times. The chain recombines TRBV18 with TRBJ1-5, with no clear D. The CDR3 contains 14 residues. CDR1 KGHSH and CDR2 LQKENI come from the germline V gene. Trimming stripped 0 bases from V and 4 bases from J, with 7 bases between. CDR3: CASSPPGDNQPQHF. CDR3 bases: TGTGCCAGCTCACCACCCGGAGATAATCAGCCCCAGCATTTT.

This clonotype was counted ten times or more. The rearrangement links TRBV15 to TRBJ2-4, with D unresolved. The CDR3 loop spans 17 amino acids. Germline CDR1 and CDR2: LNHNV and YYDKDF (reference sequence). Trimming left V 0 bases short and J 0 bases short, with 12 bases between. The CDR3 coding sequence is TGTGCCACCAGCAGAGATCGTGGCAGCCTAGCCAAAAACATTCAGTACTTC. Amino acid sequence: CATSRDRGSLAKNIQYF.

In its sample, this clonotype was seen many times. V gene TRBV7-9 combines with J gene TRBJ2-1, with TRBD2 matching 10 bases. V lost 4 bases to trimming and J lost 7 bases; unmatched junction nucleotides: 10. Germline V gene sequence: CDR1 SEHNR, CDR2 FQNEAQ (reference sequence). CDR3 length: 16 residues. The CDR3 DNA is TGTGCCAGCAGCTCTCCCCTAGCGGGAGTTTCGAATGAGCAGTTCTTC. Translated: CASSSPLAGVSNEQFF.

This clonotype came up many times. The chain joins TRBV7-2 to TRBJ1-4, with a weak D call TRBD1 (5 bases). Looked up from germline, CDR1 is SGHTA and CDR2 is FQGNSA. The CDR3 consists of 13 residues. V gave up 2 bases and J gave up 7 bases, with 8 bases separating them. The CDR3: CASSLRQGEKLFF. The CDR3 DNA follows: TGTGCCAGCAGCTTACGTCAGGGTGAAAAACTGTTTTTT. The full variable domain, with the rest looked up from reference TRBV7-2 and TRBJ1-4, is GAGVSQSPSNKVTEKGKDVELRCDPISGHTALYWYRQSLGQGLEFLIYFQGNSAPDKSGLPSDRFSAERTGGSVSTLTIQRTQQEDSAVYLCASSLRQGEKLFFGSGTQLSVL.

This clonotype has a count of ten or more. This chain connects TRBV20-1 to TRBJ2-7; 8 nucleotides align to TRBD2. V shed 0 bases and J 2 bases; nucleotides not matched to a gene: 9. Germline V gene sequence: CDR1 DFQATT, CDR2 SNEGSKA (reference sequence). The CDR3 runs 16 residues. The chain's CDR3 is CSARDSSGRSAYEQYF. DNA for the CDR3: TGCAGTGCTAGAGATTCCAGCGGGAGATCTGCCTACGAGCAGTACTTC.

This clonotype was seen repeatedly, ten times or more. The chain's CDR3 is CASSLGGPHTEAFF. The CDR3 bases are TGTGCCAGCAGTTTAGGAGGGCCTCACACTGAAGCTTTCTTT. This sequence joins TRBV28 and TRBJ1-1, with D unresolved. The CDR3 has 14 amino acids. Germline V lookup: CDR1 MDHEN, CDR2 SYDVKM. V was trimmed by 2 bases and J by 3 bases, leaving 10 bases between them.

The CDR3 DNA follows: TGTGCCAGCAGTTTATTAGGGAACTACGAGCAGTACTTC. It yields the protein CASSLLGNYEQYF. J is TRBJ2-7 and V is TRBV12-3 or TRBV12-4; no reliable D call. V was clipped by 2 bases and J by 3 bases, with 8 bases between them. This CDR3 spans 13 amino acids.

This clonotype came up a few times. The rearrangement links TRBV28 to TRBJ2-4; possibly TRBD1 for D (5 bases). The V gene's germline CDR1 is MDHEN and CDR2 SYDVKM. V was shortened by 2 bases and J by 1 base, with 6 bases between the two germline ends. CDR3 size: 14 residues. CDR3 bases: TGTGCCAGCAGTTTAAAGGGGGCCAAAAACATTCAGTACTTC. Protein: CASSLKGAKNIQYF.

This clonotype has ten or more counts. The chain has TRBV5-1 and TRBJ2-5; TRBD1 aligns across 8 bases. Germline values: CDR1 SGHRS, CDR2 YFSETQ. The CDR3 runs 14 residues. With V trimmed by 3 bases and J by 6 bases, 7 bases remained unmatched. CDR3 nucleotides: TGCGCCAGCAGCTCGAGGACAGGGAAAAAGACCCAGTACTTC. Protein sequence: CASSSRTGKKTQYF.

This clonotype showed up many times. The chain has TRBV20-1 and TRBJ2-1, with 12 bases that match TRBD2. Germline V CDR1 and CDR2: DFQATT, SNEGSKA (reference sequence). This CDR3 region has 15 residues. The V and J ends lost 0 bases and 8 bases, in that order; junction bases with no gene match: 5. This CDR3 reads CSAREVLAGGHEQFF. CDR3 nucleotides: TGCAGTGCTAGAGAGGTACTAGCGGGAGGTCATGAGCAGTTCTTC.

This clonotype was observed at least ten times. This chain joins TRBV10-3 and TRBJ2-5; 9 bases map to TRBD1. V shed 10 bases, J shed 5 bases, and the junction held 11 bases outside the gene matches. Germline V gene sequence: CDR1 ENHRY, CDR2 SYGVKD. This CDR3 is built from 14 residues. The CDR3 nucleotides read TGTGCCACGTCGGACAGGGGCGTTGGTGAGACCCAGTACTTC. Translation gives CATSDRGVGETQYF.

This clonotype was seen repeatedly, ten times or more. The CDR3 sequence is CASSLRGRDYGYTF. CDR3 nucleotide sequence: TGCGCCAGCAGCTTGAGGGGGCGCGACTATGGCTACACCTTC. The chain joins TRBV5-1 to TRBJ1-2; the match to TRBD1 covers 7 bases. CDR3 size: 14 residues. Trimming at V came to 1 base and at J to 3 bases, leaving 3 bases not matched to a gene. The germline V gene encodes CDR1 SGHRS and CDR2 YFSETQ.

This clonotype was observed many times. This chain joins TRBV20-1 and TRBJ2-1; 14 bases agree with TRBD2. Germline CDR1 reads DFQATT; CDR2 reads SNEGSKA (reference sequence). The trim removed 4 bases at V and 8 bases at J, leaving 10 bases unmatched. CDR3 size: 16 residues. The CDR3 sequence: CSAKKPGTSGSHEQFF. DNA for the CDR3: TGCAGTGCTAAGAAGCCCGGGACTAGCGGGAGCCATGAGCAGTTCTTC.

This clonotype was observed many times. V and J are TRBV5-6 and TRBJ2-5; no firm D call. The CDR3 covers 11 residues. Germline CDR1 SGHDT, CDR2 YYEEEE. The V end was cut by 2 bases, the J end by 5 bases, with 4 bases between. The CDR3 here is CASSFSETQYF. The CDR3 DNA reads TGTGCCAGCAGCTTTTCGGAGACCCAGTACTTC.

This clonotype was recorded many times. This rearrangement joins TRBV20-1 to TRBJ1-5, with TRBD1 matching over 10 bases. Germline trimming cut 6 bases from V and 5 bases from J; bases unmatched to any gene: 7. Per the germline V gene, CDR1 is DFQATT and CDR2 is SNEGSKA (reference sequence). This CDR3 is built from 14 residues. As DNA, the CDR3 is TGCAGTGCCAGGGACAGGGGTATTGATCAGCCCCAGCATTTT. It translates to CSARDRGIDQPQHF.

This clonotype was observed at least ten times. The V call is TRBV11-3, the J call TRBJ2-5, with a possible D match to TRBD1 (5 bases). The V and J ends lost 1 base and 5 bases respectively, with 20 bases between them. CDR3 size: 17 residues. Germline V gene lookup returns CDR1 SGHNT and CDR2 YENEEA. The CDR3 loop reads CASSLGGWGRVGETQYF. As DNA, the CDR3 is TGTGCCAGCAGCTTAGGGGGCTGGGGCCGCGTCGGGGAGACCCAGTACTTC.

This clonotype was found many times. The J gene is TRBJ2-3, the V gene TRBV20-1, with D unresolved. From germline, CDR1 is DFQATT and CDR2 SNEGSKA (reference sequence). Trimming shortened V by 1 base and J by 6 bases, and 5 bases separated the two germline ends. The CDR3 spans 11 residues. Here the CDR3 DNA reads TGCAGTGCTAGAGTGGGGGATACGCAGTATTTT. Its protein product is CSARVGDTQYF.

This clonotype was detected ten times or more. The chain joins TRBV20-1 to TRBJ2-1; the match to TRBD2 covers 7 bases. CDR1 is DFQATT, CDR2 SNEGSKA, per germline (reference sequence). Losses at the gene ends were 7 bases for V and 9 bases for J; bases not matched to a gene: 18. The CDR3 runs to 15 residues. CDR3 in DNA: TGCAGTGTCGCCGCAGGGCTAGCGGTTAGAGCTGAGCAGTTCTTC. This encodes CSVAAGLAVRAEQFF.

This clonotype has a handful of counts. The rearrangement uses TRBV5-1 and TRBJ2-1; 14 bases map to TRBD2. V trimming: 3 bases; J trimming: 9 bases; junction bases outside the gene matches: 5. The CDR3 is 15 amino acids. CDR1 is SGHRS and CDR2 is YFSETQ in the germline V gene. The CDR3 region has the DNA TGCGCCAGCAGCTCGACCGGGACTAGCGGGAGTGAGCAGTTCTTC. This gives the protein CASSSTGTSGSEQFF.

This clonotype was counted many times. The CDR3 nucleotides read TGTGCCAGCAGTCTCCGGACAGCTTCGAACACCGGGGAGCTGTTTTTT. This translates into CASSLRTASNTGELFF. V and J are TRBV12-3 or TRBV12-4 and TRBJ2-2, with TRBD1 as a possible D gene (6 bases). The ends were cut back, 5 bases at V and 0 bases at J, with 13 bases in the middle. The CDR3 spans 16 residues.

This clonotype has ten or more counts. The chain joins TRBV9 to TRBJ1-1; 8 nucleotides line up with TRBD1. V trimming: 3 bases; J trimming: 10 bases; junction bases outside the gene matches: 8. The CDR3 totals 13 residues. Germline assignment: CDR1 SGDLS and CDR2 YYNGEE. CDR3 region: CASSGGQGGSAFF. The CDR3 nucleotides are TGTGCCAGCAGCGGCGGACAGGGCGGTTCAGCTTTCTTT.

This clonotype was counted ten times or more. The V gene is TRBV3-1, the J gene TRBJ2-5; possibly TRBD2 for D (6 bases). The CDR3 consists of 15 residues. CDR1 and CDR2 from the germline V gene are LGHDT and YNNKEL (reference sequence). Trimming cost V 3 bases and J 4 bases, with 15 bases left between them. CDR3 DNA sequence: TGTGCCAGCAGCCACCACTCCGGGAGTCGAGAGACCCAGTACTTC. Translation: CASSHHSGSRETQYF.

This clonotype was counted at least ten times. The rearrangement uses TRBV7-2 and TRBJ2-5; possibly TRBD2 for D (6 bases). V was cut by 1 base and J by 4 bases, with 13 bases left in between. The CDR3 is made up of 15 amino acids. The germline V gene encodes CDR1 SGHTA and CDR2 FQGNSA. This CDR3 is CASSLVVGGLETQYF. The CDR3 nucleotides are TGTGCCAGCAGCTTAGTTGTCGGGGGTCTAGAGACCCAGTACTTC.

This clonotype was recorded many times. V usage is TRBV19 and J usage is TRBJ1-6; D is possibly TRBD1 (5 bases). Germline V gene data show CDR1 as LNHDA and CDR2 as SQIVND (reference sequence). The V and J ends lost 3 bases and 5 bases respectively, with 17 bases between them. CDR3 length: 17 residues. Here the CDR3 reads CASSIPIRDGNNSPLHF. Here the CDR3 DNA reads TGTGCCAGTAGTATCCCCATCCGGGACGGAAATAATTCACCCCTCCACTTT.

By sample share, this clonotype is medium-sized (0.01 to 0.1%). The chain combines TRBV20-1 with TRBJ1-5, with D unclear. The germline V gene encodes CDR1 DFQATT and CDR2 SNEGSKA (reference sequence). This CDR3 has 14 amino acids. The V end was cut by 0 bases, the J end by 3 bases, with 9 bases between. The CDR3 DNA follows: TGCAGTGCTAGAGAGGCGCAGTACAATCAGCCCCAGCATTTT. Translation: CSAREAQYNQPQHF.

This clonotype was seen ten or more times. Here the CDR3 DNA reads TGCGCCAGCAGCTTGGGACAGCCAACCAGCTCTGGGGCCAACGTCCTGACTTTC. Translated, it gives CASSLGQPTSSGANVLTF. The gene calls are TRBV5-1 and TRBJ2-6; the D gene is possibly TRBD1 (5 bases). This CDR3 contains 18 residues. V was cut by 0 bases and J by 0 bases, with 13 bases left in between. Germline V CDR1 and CDR2: SGHRS, YFSETQ.

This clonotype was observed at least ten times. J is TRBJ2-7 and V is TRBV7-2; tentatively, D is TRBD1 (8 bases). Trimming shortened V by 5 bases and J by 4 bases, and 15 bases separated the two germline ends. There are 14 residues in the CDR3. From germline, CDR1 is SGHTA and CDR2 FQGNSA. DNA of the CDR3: TGTGCCAGCAGCCGCCAACAGGGGGGGTACGAGCAGTACTTC. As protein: CASSRQQGGYEQYF.

The chain's CDR3 is CASSVAQAHTEAFF. As DNA, the CDR3 is TGTGCCAGCAGCGTAGCTCAGGCCCACACTGAAGCTTTCTTT. The rearrangement joins TRBV9 to TRBJ1-1; D is unclear. V lost 0 bases, J lost 3 bases, and 9 bases lay in between. Germline V gene sequence: CDR1 SGDLS, CDR2 YYNGEE. The CDR3 sequence is 14 residues long.

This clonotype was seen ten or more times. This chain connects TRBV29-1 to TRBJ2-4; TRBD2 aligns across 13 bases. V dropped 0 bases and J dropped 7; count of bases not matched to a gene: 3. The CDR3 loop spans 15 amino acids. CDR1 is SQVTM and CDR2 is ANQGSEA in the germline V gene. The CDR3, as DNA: TGCAGCGTTGAAGATCCGACTAGCGGGAGGAACATTCAGTACTTC. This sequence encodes CSVEDPTSGRNIQYF.